The clone carrying this TCR beta chain was found a few times. Expressed TCRB transcripts were sequenced because the entire RNA isolate underwent reverse transcription. Profiled with immunoSEQ multiplex PCR; TCRdb holds only in-frame clones, not every one. The sample consists of about 360,000 clones, roughly 13% of them appearing once. Germline assignment: CDR1 SQVTM and CDR2 ANQGSEA. V lost 3 bases and J lost 6; bases outside the gene matches: 9. The CDR3 length is 15 residues. This sample was included in a study of beta chain features in type 1 diabetes. The clonotype originates from a man aged 18 to 35 in good health. The J gene is TRBJ2-2, the V gene TRBV29-1; TRBD2 matches 8 bases. The material sequenced was naive CD4+ T cells from blood. The CDR3 sequence: CSVEAGLVGAGELFF. CDR3 coding DNA: TGCAGCGTTGAGGCGGGACTAGTTGGCGCCGGGGAGCTGTTTTTT.